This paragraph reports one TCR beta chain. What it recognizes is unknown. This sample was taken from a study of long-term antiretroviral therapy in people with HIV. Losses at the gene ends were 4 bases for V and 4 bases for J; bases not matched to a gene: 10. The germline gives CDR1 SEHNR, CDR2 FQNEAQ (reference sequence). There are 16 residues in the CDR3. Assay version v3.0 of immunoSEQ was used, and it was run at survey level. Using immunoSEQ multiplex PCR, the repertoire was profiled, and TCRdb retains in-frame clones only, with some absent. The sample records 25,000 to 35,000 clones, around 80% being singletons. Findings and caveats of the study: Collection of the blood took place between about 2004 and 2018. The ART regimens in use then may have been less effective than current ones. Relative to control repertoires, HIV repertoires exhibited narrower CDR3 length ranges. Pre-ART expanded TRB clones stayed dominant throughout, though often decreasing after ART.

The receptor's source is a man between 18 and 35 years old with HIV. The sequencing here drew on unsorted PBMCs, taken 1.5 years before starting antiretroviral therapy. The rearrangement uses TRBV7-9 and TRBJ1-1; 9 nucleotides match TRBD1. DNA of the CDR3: TGTGCCAGCAGCTGGAACCGGGACAGGGTAGCCACTGAAGCTTTCTTT. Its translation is CASSWNRDRVATEAFF.